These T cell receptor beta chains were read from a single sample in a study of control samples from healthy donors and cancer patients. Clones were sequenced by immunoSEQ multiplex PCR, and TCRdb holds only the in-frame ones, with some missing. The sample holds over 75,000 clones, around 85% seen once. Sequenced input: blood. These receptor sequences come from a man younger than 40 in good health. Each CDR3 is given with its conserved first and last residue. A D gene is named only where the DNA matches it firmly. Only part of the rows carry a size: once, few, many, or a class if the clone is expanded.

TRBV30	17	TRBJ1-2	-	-	TGTGCCTGTCAGCGAGTGGACAGCCAGTTATATAACTATGGCTACACCTTC	CACQRVDSQLYNYGYTF
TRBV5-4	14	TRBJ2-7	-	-	TGTGCCAGCAGCTTGGGCAGGTCCTTGGGGGAGCAGTACTTC	CASSLGRSLGEQYF
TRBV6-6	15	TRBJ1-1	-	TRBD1	TGTGCCAGCAGTTACTCGAACAGGGGCGGTTCTGAAGCTTTCTTT	CASSYSNRGGSEAFF
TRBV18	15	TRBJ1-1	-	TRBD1	TGTGCCAGCTCACCCGGGACAGGGAGAGGCACTGAAGCTTTCTTT	CASSPGTGRGTEAFF
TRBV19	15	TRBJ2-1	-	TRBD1	TGTGCCAGTAGTATACCGGGACAGGGGACTAATGAGCAGTTCTTC	CASSIPGQGTNEQFF
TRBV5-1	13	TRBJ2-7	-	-	TGCGCCAGCAGCTCGATTTCGACACTCGAGCAGTACTTC	CASSSISTLEQYF
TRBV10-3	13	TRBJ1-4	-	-	TGTGCCATCAGCGGAAGACAGAATGAAAAACTGTTTTTT	CAISGRQNEKLFF
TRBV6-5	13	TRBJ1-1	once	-	TGTGCCAGCAGTTACGGGGAGGGGCGAGAAGCTTTCTTT	CASSYGEGREAFF
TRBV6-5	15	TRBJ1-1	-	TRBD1	TGTGCCAGCAGTTTCCAGGGGGGTAGGGTTGCTGAAGCTTTCTTT	CASSFQGGRVAEAFF
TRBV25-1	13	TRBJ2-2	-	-	TGTGCCACCCGGACACCGGGGACCGGGGAGCTGTTTTTT	CATRTPGTGELFF
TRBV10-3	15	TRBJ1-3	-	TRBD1	TGTGCCATCAGTGAGGGACAGGGGACTGGAAACACCATATATTTT	CAISEGQGTGNTIYF
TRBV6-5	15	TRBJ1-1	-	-	TGTGCCAGCAGCGGACAAGGGGGGGACCTCTCTGAAGCTTTCTTT	CASSGQGGDLSEAFF
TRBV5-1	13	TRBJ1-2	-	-	TGCGCCAGCAGCTTGGCGGGGGGGTATGGCTACACCTTC	CASSLAGGYGYTF
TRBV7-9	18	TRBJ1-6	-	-	TGTGCCAGCAGCTTAGAGGTCAGGGAGATGGGAGTGGATTCACCCCTCCACTTT	CASSLEVREMGVDSPLHF
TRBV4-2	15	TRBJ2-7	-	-	TGTGCCAGCAGCTCCTCGAGGATAGGACTCTACGAGCAGTACTTC	CASSSSRIGLYEQYF
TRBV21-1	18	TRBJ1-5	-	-	TGTGCCAGCCGTAAGGGACAGGGGGCGATTTATAGCAATCAGCCCCAGCATTTT	CASRKGQGAIYSNQPQHF
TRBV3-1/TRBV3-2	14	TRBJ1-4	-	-	TGTGCCAGCAGCCAAGCCAGGGCTAATGAAAAACTGTTTTTT	CASSQARANEKLFF
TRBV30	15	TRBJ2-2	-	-	TGTGCCTGGAACCCGGGCGGGTATGGCACCGGGGAGCTGTTTTTT	CAWNPGGYGTGELFF
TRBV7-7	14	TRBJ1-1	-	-	TGTGCCAGCAGCTTAGATCAAGGGGGCACTGAAGCTTTCTTT	CASSLDQGGTEAFF
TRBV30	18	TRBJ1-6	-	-	TGTGCCTGGAGTGGACAGGCAACAAAGAGCTCCTATAATTCACCCCTCCACTTT	CAWSGQATKSSYNSPLHF
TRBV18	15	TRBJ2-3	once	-	TGTGCCAGCTCACCAACCCGGGCCCGCACAGATACGCAGTATTTT	CASSPTRARTDTQYF
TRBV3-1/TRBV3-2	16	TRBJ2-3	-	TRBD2	TGTGCCAGCAGCCGCCGCGGAGCGGGGGGCACAGATACGCAGTATTTT	CASSRRGAGGTDTQYF
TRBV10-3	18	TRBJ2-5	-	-	TGTGCCATCAGTGAGTCGGAAGTGGACGCCGGGTACCAAGAGACCCAGTACTTC	CAISESEVDAGYQETQYF
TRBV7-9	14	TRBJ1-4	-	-	TGTGCCAGCAGCTTAAACAGGGAGAATGAAAAACTGTTTTTT	CASSLNRENEKLFF
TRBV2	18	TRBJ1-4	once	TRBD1	TGTGCCAGCAGTGGAGCCTCGGACAGGGGTGGGGGAAGAAAAAAACTGTTTTTT	CASSGASDRGGGRKKLFF
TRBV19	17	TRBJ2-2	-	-	TGTGCCAGTAATTCGAGGGGTTACAGCGGGAACACCGGGGAGCTGTTTTTT	CASNSRGYSGNTGELFF
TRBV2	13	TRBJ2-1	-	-	TGTGCCAGCAGGCAGGGCCCTAACAATGAGCAGTTCTTC	CASRQGPNNEQFF
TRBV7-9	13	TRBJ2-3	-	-	TGTGCCAGCAGCTTAGGGAGCACAGATACGCAGTATTTT	CASSLGSTDTQYF
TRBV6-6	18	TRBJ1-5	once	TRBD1	TGTGCCAGCAGTGGATCCGGGACAGGGGGATTGATCAGACAGCCCCAGCATTTT	CASSGSGTGGLIRQPQHF
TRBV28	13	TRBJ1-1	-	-	TGTGCCAGCAGTTCAGGGATAGGGACTGAAGCTTTCTTT	CASSSGIGTEAFF
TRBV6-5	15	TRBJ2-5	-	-	TGTGCCAGCAGTTACTCCAGGGCCATCCAAGAGACCCAGTACTTC	CASSYSRAIQETQYF
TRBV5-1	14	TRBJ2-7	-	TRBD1	TGCGCCAGCAGCTCCGGACAGGGTTCCTACGAGCAGTACTTC	CASSSGQGSYEQYF
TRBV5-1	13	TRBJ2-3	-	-	TGCGCCAGCAGCATAGATAACAGGTATACGCAGTATTTT	CASSIDNRYTQYF
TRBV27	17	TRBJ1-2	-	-	TGTGCCAGCAGTCCGATATCCCCTGGACCGCTGGACTATGGCTACACCTTC	CASSPISPGPLDYGYTF
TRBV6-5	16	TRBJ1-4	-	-	TGTGCCAGCAGTTCCCACCGGGGGGGACGGTATGAAAAACTGTTTTTT	CASSSHRGGRYEKLFF
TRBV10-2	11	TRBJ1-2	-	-	TGCGCCAGCAGTGAGAAAAGTGGCTACACCTTC	CASSEKSGYTF
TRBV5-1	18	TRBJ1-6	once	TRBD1	TGCGCCAGCAGCTCGGACAGGGGGCAGAGCTCCTATAATTCACCCCTCCACTTT	CASSSDRGQSSYNSPLHF
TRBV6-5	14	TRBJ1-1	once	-	TGTGCCAGTGTCGTCCCGGGGCCGCCTTGGGACGCTTTCTTT	CASVVPGPPWDAFF
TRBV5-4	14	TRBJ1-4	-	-	TGTGCCAGCAGCTCTGGACAGCGATACGAAAAACTGTTTTTT	CASSSGQRYEKLFF
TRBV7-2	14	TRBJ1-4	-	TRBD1	TGTGCCAGCAGCCCTGGACAGGGGCAGGAAAAACTGTTTTTT	CASSPGQGQEKLFF
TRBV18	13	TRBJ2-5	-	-	TGTGCCAGCTCACCAGAGGGGTTAGAGACCCAGTACTTC	CASSPEGLETQYF
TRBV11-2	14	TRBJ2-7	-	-	TGTGCCAGCAGCCCAAGCCGACAGGGCGGGAAGCAGTACTTC	CASSPSRQGGKQYF
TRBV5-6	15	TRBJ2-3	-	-	TGTGCCAGCAGCTTAACCGGGCCTGGTGGAGATACGCAGTATTTT	CASSLTGPGGDTQYF
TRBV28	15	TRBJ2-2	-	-	TGTGCCAGCCGGCAGGAAATCTATAACACCGGGGAGCTGTTTTTT	CASRQEIYNTGELFF
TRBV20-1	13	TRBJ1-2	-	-	TGCAGTGCTAGTCTCCGGGGCGGGTATGGCTACACCTTC	CSASLRGGYGYTF
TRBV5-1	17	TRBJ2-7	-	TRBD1	TGCGCCAGCAGCCGACGGGGATTGGGACAGGGTAGGAACGAGCAGTACTTC	CASSRRGLGQGRNEQYF
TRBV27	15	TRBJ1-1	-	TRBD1	TGTGCCAGCAGTTTAACCGGGACAGGGAACACTGAAGCTTTCTTT	CASSLTGTGNTEAFF
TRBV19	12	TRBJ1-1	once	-	TGTGCCAGTAAAGGGGGAAGCACTGAAGCTTTCTTT	CASKGGSTEAFF
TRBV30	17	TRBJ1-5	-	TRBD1	TGTGCCTGGAGCACCGGGACAGGGGGCAGTGGCAATCAGCCCCAGCATTTT	CAWSTGTGGSGNQPQHF
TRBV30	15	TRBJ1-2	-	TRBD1	TGTGCCTGGAGCGCGGGACAGACATTAAACTATGGCTACACCTTC	CAWSAGQTLNYGYTF
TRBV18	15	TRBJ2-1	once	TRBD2	TGTGCCAGCTCACCGACTAGCGGGGGGGCCGATGAGCAGTTCTTC	CASSPTSGGADEQFF
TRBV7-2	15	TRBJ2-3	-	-	TGTGCCAGCATCCCTGTGGCGGGTCGGGCCGGGTATCTGTATTTT	CASIPVAGRAGYLYF
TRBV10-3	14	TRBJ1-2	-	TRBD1	TGTGCCACCGAAGTAGGGGACAGGGCTCAAGGCTACACCTTC	CATEVGDRAQGYTF
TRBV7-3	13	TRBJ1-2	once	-	TGTGCCAGCAGCTTCGGGGACGGATATGGCTACACCTTC	CASSFGDGYGYTF
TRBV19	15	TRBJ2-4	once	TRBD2	TGTGCCAGTAGTATAGGTCACTCGGGGGGAAACATTCAGTACTTC	CASSIGHSGGNIQYF
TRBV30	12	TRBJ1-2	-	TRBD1	TGTGCCTGGAGTGGGGGGACAGGTAGTGGTACCTTC	CAWSGGTGSGTF
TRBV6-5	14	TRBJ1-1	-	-	TGTGCCAGCAGAACCAGACAGCAGGGGCTTGAAGCTTTCTTT	CASRTRQQGLEAFF
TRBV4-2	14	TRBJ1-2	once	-	TGTGCCAGCAGCCAAGACGGGGGATCGAGCGGCTACACCTTC	CASSQDGGSSGYTF